This entry features one T cell receptor (beta chain) sequence. The antigen remains undetermined. One heparinised draw of blood, averaging around 120 mL, came from each donor. Post-sort purity exceeded 95% for all sorted populations. This entry is derived from a study of beta chain features in type 1 diabetes. Findings of the study overall: Within each of all four CD4+ subsets, Type 1 diabetes patients had TCRB CDR3s that were moderately but significantly shorter.

Reverse transcribing all isolated RNA meant expressed TCRB transcripts were sequenced. TCRdb keeps only in-frame clones here, not all; method: immunoSEQ multiplex PCR. The data contain 160,000 or so clones, roughly 63% of them singletons. The CDR3 sequence is 14 residues long. The ends were cut back, 6 bases at V and 2 bases at J, with 11 bases in the middle. Germline lookup yields CDR1 MNHEY and CDR2 SVGAGI. This sequence was found in a young man with type 1 diabetes. Material for sequencing was naive CD4+ T cells from blood. V and J are TRBV6-5 and TRBJ1-3; D unresolved. CDR3 protein: CASSLERAGNTIYF. The CDR3 DNA follows: TGTGCCAGCAGCTTGGAAAGAGCTGGAAACACCATATATTTT.